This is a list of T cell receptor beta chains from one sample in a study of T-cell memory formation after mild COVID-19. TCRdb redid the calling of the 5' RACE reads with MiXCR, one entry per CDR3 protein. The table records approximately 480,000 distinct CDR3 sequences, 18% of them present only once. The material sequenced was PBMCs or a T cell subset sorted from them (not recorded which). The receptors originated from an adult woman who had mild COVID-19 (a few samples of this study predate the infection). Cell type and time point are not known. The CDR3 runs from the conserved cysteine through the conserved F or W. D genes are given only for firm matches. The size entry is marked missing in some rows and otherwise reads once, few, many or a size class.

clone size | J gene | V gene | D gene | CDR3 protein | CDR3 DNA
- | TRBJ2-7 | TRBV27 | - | CASSLRELGVYEQYF | TGTGCCAGCAGTTTGCGAGAGTTAGGAGTCTACGAGCAGTACTTC
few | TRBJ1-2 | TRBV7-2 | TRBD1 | CASSLPGQGWGYTF | TGTGCCAGCAGCTTACCGGGACAGGGTTGGGGCTACACCTTC
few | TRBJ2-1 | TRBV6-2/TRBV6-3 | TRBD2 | CASSYDPGLAGTYNEQFF | TGTGCCAGCAGTTACGATCCGGGACTAGCGGGAACCTACAATGAGCAGTTCTTC
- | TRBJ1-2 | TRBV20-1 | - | CSANSYGYTF | TGCAGTGCCAACAGTTATGGCTACACCTTC
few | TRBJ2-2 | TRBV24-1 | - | CATGDFGSGELFF | TGTGCCACCGGGGATTTCGGATCTGGGGAGCTGTTTTTT
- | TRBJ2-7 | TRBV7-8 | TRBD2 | CASSLGPTSASSYEKYF | TGTGCCAGCAGCTTAGGCCCGACTAGCGCGAGCTCCTACGAGAAGTACTTC
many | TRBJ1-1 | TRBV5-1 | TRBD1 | CASSLTTTGGTTEAFF | TGCGCCAGCAGCTTGACGACAACAGGGGGTACGACTGAAGCTTTCTTT
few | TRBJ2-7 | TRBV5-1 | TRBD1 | CASSLSSGTGASSEQYF | TGCGCCAGCAGCTTGTCATCCGGGACAGGGGCTTCTAGCGAGCAGTACTTC
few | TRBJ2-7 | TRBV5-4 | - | CASSLRQDPYEQYF | TGTGCCAGCAGCTTGAGACAGGATCCCTACGAGCAGTACTTC
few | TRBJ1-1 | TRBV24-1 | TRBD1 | CATSDLQNSGGVRTEAFF | TGTGCCACCAGTGATTTGCAGAATTCAGGGGGCGTTAGGACTGAAGCTTTCTTT
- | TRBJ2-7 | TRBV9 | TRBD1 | CASSVGTGNFEQYF | TGTGCCAGCAGCGTAGGGACAGGGAACTTCGAGCAGTACTTC
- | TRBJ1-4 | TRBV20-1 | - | CSASATNEKLFF | TGCAGTGCTAGTGCAACTAATGAAAAACTGTTTTTT
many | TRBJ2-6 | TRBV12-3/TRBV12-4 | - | CASTQGGLGANVLTF | TGTGCCAGCACCCAGGGGGGGCTTGGGGCCAACGTCCTGACTTTC
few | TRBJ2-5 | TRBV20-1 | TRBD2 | CSAGQGLANQETQYF | TGCAGTGCTGGACAGGGACTAGCGAACCAAGAGACCCAGTACTTC
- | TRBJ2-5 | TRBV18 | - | CASSPFDLQETQYF | TGTGCCAGCTCACCATTTGATCTTCAAGAGACCCAGTACTTC
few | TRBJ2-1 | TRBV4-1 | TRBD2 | CASSQPRGGNEQFF | TGCGCCAGCAGCCAGCCCCGGGGGGGCAATGAGCAGTTCTTC
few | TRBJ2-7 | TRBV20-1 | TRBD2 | CSAPGLAHEQYF | TGCAGTGCCCCGGGACTAGCCCACGAGCAGTACTTC
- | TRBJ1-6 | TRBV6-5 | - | CASSTRALLGSPLHF | TGTGCCAGCAGTACCCGGGCCTTACTGGGTTCACCCCTCCACTTT
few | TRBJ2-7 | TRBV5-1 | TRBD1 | CASSSTGVWAEQYF | TGCGCCAGCAGCTCCACAGGGGTATGGGCCGAGCAGTACTTC
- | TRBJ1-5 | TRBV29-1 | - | CSVKTGGGQPQHF | TGCAGCGTAAAGACAGGAGGGGGTCAGCCCCAGCATTTT
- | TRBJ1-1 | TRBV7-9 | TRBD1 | CASSWDSYNTEAFF | TGTGCCAGCAGTTGGGACAGTTATAACACTGAAGCTTTCTTT
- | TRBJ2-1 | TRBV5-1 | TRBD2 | CASSPVPLAGGPGEQFF | TGCGCCAGCAGCCCGGTTCCGCTAGCGGGGGGGCCGGGTGAGCAGTTCTTC
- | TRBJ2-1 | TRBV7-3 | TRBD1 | CASSLGQGTEQFF | TGTGCCAGCAGCCTAGGACAGGGAACTGAGCAGTTCTTC
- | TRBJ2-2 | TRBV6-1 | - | CASSEVRTPTGELFF | TGTGCCAGCAGTGAAGTGCGGACCCCCACCGGGGAGCTGTTTTTT
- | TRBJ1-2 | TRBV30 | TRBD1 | CAWRLTGGAYYGYTF | TGTGCCTGGAGACTAACAGGGGGCGCTTACTATGGCTACACCTTC
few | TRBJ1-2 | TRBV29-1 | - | CSVELGNPNYGYTF | TGCAGCGTTGAACTCGGGAATCCTAACTATGGCTACACCTTC
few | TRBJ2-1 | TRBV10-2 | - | CASSETSAYNEQFF | TGCGCCAGCAGTGAGACTTCGGCCTACAATGAGCAGTTCTTC
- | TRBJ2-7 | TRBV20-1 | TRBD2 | CSASPRGAYEQYF | TGCAGTGCTAGCCCCCGGGGGGCCTACGAGCAGTACTTC
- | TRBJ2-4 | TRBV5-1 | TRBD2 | CASRFSGRAENIQYF | TGCGCCAGCAGGTTTAGCGGGAGGGCCGAAAACATTCAGTACTTC
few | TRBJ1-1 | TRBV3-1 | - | CASKSGRSTEAFF | TGTGCCAGCAAGAGTGGAAGGAGCACTGAAGCTTTCTTT
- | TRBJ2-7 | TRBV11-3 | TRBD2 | CASSLPGTRGSYEQYF | TGTGCCAGCAGTTTGCCCGGGACTAGAGGTTCCTACGAGCAGTACTTC
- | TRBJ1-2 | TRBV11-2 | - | CASSLEEIGMGFYGYTF | TGTGCCAGCAGCTTAGAGGAGATTGGGATGGGATTCTATGGCTACACCTTC
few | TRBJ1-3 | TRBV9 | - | CASSEMIRLSVLKF | TGTGCCAGCAGCGAGATGATCAGGTTATCCGTACTAAAATTT
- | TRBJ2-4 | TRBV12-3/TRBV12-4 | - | CASSLNPGNIQYF | TGTGCCAGCAGCCTTAATCCGGGAAACATTCAGTACTTC
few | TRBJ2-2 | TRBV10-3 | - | CAISGWATNTGELFF | TGTGCCATCAGTGGGTGGGCTACTAACACCGGGGAGCTGTTTTTT
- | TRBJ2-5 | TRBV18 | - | CASSPDIVETQYF | TGTGCCAGCTCACCTGACATCGTCGAGACCCAGTACTTC
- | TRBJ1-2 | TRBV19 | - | CASKYLWDGNGYTF | TGTGCCAGTAAATATCTCTGGGATGGGAATGGCTACACCTTC
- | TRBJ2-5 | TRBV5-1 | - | CASSLPWLGETQYF | TGCGCCAGCAGCTTGCCCTGGCTAGGAGAGACCCAGTACTTC
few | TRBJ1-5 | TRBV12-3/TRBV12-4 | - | CASSLIGVRGNQPQHF | TGTGCCAGCAGTTTAATCGGGGTCCGCGGCAATCAGCCCCAGCATTTT
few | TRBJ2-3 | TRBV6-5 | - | CATKGGGTDTQYF | TGTGCCACCAAGGGGGGGGGCACAGATACGCAGTATTTT
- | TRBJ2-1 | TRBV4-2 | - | CASGGEPDEQFF | TGTGCCAGCGGAGGGGAACCGGATGAGCAGTTCTTC
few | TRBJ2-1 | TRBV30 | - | CAWRMADHSYNEQFF | TGTGCCTGGCGAATGGCGGATCACTCCTACAATGAGCAGTTCTTC
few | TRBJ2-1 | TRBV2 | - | CASSVRRNSYNEQFF | TGTGCCAGCAGTGTAAGGCGTAACTCCTACAATGAGCAGTTCTTC
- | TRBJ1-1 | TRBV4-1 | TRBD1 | CASSDPGTGGADTEAFF | TGCGCCAGCAGCGACCCCGGGACAGGGGGCGCGGACACTGAAGCTTTCTTT
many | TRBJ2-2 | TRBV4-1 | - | CASSQGLVTANTGELFF | TGCGCCAGCAGCCAAGGGTTGGTGACGGCGAACACCGGGGAGCTGTTTTTT
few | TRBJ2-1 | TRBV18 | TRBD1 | CASSPKQGATYNEQFF | TGTGCCAGCTCACCTAAACAGGGGGCCACATACAATGAGCAGTTCTTC